This T cell receptor (beta chain) was identified in a study of cytomegalovirus exposure and HLA in healthy donors. Study-wide findings and caveats: TCR beta chains numbering more than 150 were designated cytomegalovirus-associated. Analyzed later, most CMV-associated TCR beta chains appeared HLA-restricted. As a later analysis showed, a missense DCLRE1C variant was linked to trimming of TCR beta V- and J-genes.

In the case of this clone: The antigen is undetermined.

Researchers ran the PCR with 60 Vbeta and 13 Jbeta primers. In the authors' methods: Later reanalysis found 70 million to 95 million unique TCR beta chains, 9 million to 12 million of them shared. TCRdb's copy holds only in-frame clones and misses some; the assay was immunoSEQ multiplex PCR. The DNA was the basis for D and trimming; V, J and clone size are from that table. The sample includes under 200,000 clones, approximately 80% seen only once; the top ten take roughly 2.8%. The receptor was derived from a woman aged 40-49 years in good health and CMV-seropositive. Sequences were obtained from PBMCs.

The CDR3 sequence is CASKRVQGGETEAFF. CDR3 DNA sequence: TGCGCCAGCAAAAGGGTTCAAGGGGGAGAGACTGAAGCTTTCTTT. This sequence joins TRBV5-1 and TRBJ1-1, with D perhaps matching TRBD1 (6 bases). V was trimmed by 6 bases and J by 5 bases, leaving 20 bases between them. The CDR3 contains 15 residues. Germline V lookup: CDR1 SGHRS, CDR2 YFSETQ.